This TCR beta chain was sequenced in a study of OX40 agonist ivuxolimab in advanced cancers. Some background on the complete study: The costimulatory receptor OX40 (CD134) was targeted by ivuxolimab, a fully human IgG2 agonistic monoclonal antibody. Intravenous ivuxolimab was administered to patients every 2 weeks at six dose levels: 0.01, 0.1, 0.3, 1.5, 3 and 10 mg/kg. Of the approximately 54 dose-escalation patients, hepatocellular carcinoma was present in around 19, melanoma in around 15, renal cell carcinoma in 9 and head and neck cancer in 9. In the dose-escalation cohort, 65% to 90% of patients were male, and the mean age was approximately 60 years, with a range of about 23 to 90. Prior anti-PD-1, anti-PD-L1 or anti-CTLA-4 therapy was permitted, and checkpoint inhibitors had been received by around 39% of dose-escalation patients. Partial responses occurred in three dose-escalation patients, of whom one had hepatocellular carcinoma and two had cutaneous melanoma. Peripheral TCRbeta sequencing was intended to test whether TCR sequence diversity was altered and clonal T-cell expansion was caused by ivuxolimab. The paper describes the monotherapy dose-escalation part (N of about 54 patients) of the phase I trial of ivuxolimab.

Trimming costs V 4 bases and J 3 bases, and their ends lie 13 bases apart. The CDR3 has 15 amino acids, counting the end cysteine and phenylalanine. Only the CDR3 DNA is retained, 45 bases long and in frame from the first base. The germline V gene provides CDR1 SGHVS and CDR2 FQNEAQ. The trial excluded patients who had a history of autoimmune disease or who were on systemic immunosuppression. Peripheral blood for TCR sequencing was drawn from every dose cohort at baseline, at cycle 4 day 1 and at cycle 7 day 1. Samples were obtained from an open-label, multicenter, first-in-human phase I dose-escalation trial of ivuxolimab. Adults with locally advanced or metastatic head and neck squamous cell, hepatocellular, melanoma or renal cell carcinoma were enrolled in the trial. Before TCR sequencing, CD4+ T cells and CD8+ T cells were sorted from peripheral blood as separate populations. To sequence the TCRbeta CDR3 region, genomic DNA was isolated from the sorted cells. The immunoSEQ Assay was used to sequence the TCRbeta CDR3 regions. In its TCRdb copy, this immuneACCESS table keeps in-frame sequences only and misses some clones. Where compared with another copy, unresolved V genes explain less than half of these, and the others have no known cause. In this sample the table shows some 77,000 clones, approximately 90% of which occur a single time. In total, the top ten clones hold 8.5% to 9% of the sample.

Findings and caveats that apply to the study as a whole: On average, CD8+ T cells showed more expanded clones than CD4+ T cells after ivuxolimab. Clonal expansion of both CD4+ and CD8+ blood T cells was observed from baseline to week 6 at doses 0.1 to 3.0 mg/kg. Partial responders in the 0.1-3.0 mg/kg groups had among the lowest normalized peripheral clonal expansion, especially among CD8+ T cells. The antigen specificity of the clonally expanded peripheral T cells was not determined. Low levels of normalized T-cell clonal expansion were also shown by some nonresponding patients.

About this clone: There is no known antigen for this receptor. No per-base quality is available; no much larger clone lies one base away.

The receptor's source is an adult with an advanced solid tumor such as melanoma, head and neck, liver or kidney cancer. The chain is made from TRBV7-8 and TRBJ2-1, with a weak D call of TRBD2 (6 bases match). Sequences were derived from CD4+ or CD8+ T cells sorted from blood, sampled in a trial of the OX40 agonist ivuxolimab. The nucleotides are TGTGCCAGCAGCTCTCCGGGACTTTTCTACAATGAGCAGTTCTTC. This translates into CASSSPGLFYNEQFF.